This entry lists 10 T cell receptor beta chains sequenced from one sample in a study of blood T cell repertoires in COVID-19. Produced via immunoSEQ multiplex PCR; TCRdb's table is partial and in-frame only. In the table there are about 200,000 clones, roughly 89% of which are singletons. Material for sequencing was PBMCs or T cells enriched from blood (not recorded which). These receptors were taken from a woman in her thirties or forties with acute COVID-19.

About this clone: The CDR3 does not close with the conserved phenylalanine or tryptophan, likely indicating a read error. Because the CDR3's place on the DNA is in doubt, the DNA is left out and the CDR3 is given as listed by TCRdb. Here the CDR3 reads CASSESQVGC. The chain carries TRBV27 and TRBJ2-7; the table's D call of TRBD1 was not tested on the DNA. Germline V gene data show CDR1 as MNHEY and CDR2 as SMNVEV (reference sequence). The CDR3 totals 10 residues, both ends included.

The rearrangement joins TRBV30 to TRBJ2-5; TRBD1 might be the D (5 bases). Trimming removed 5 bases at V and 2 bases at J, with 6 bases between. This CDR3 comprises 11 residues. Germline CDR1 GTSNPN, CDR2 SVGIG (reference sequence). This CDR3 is CAWGAQETQYF. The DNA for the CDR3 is TGTGCCTGGGGGGCTCAAGAGACCCAGTACTTC.

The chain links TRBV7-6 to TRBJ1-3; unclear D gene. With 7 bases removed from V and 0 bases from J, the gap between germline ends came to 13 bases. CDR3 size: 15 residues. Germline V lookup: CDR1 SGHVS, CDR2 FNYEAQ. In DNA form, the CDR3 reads TGTGCCAGCATCGAAGAGGCCTACTCTGGAAACACCATATATTTT. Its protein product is CASIEEAYSGNTIYF.

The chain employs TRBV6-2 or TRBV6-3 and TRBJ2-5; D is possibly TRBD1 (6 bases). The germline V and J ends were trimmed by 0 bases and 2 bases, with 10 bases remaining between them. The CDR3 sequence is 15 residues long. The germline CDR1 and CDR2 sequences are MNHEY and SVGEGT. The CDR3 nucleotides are TGTGCCAGCAGTTACTCGGGGGACATACAAGAGACCCAGTACTTC. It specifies CASSYSGDIQETQYF.

CDR3 sequence reads: CASSKEGAGNQPQHF. In DNA, the CDR3 is TGTGCCAGCAGCAAGGAGGGGGCGGGCAATCAGCCCCAGCATTTT. The genes are TRBV16 and TRBJ1-5; 7 bases match TRBD1. This CDR3 contains 15 residues. The germline gives CDR1 KGHSY, CDR2 FQNENV. V gave up 5 bases and J gave up 2 bases; unmatched junction bases: 6.

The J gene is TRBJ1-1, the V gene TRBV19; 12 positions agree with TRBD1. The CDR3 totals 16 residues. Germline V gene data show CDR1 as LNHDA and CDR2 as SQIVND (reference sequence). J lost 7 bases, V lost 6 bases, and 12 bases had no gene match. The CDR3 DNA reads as TGTGCCAGTAGGTCCGGGACAGGGGGCGCGGGTATTGAAGCTTTCTTT. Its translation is CASRSGTGGAGIEAFF. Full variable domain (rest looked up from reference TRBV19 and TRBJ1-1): DGGITQSPKYLFRKEGQNVTLSCEQNLNHDAMYWYRQDPGQGLRLIYYSQIVNDFQKGDIAEGYSVSREKKESFPLTVTSAQKNPTAFYLCASRSGTGGAGIEAFFGQGTRLTVV.

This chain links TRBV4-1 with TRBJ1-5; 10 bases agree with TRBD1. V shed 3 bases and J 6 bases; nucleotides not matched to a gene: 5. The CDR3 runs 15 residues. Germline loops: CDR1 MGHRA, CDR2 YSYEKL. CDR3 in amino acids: CASSHRQGASQPQHF. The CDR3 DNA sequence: TGCGCCAGCAGCCACCGACAGGGGGCTAGTCAGCCCCAGCATTTT.

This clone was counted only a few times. This chain's CDR3 is CASSHTGLAKNIQYF. The DNA of the CDR3 is TGTGCCAGCTCGCACACAGGGCTAGCCAAAAACATTCAGTACTTC. The rearrangement uses TRBV18 and TRBJ2-4, with D perhaps TRBD1 (6 bases). The CDR3 runs to 15 residues. V was pared by 6 bases and J by 0 bases, with 12 bases between. CDR1 KGHSH and CDR2 LQKENI come from the germline V gene.

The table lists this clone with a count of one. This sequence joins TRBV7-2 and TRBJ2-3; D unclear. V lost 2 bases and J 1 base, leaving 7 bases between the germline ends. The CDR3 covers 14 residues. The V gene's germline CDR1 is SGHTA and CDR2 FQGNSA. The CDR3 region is CASSLRGRTDTQYF. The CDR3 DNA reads TGTGCCAGCAGCTTACGTGGCCGCACAGATACGCAGTATTTT.

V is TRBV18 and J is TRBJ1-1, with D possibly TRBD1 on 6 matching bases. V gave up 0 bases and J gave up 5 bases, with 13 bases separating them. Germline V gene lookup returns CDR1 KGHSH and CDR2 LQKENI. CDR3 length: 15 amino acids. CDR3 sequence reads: CASSPPDRRETEAFF. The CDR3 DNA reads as TGTGCCAGCTCACCACCTGACAGGCGCGAGACTGAAGCTTTCTTT. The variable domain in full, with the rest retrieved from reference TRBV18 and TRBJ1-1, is NAGVMQNPRHLVRRRGQEARLRCSPMKGHSHVYWYRQLPEEGLKFMVYLQKENIIDESGMPKERFSAEFPKEGPSILRIQQVVRGDSAAYFCASSPPDRRETEAFFGQGTRLTVV.